This T cell receptor (beta chain) was identified during a study of T cell responses to AZD1222 COVID-19 vaccine. TCRdb's table, derived via immunoSEQ multiplex PCR, lists solely in-frame clones and lacks some. Of about 140,000 clones in the sample, approximately 85% were seen once. With 8 bases removed from V and 8 bases from J, the gap between germline ends came to 15 bases. The CDR3 is 13 amino acids. Germline values: CDR1 MDHEN, CDR2 SYDVKM. The source of this sequence is an adult in good health. The chain is built from TRBV28 and TRBJ1-4; weak D call: TRBD1 (5 bases). The specimen was peripheral blood, collected on day 0 of AZD1222 vaccination. The CDR3 region has the DNA TGTGCCAGCTGGGAGGGGATAGGGGAAAAACTGTTTTTT. Translation: CASWEGIGEKLFF.